Listed below are T cell receptor beta chains from one sample, sequenced in a study of T cells after posttransplantation cyclophosphamide. The assay was immunoSEQ multiplex PCR, and TCRdb's table has in-frame clones only and misses some. The sample has 6,000 to 7,000 clones, about 90% seen once. The source material was PBMCs, sampled 1404 days after allogeneic stem cell transplant with posttransplant cyclophosphamide. The receptors shown here come from a female patient in her 50s who received an allogeneic stem cell transplant from a related donor, was CMV-positive, and had no GVHD. The T cells may come from the graft donor. CDR3s include the opening cysteine and the closing phenylalanine or tryptophan. Fields, in order: J gene, V gene, clone size, CDR3 protein. The listing skips clone size in some rows; elsewhere it reads once, few, many or a size class.

j_gene: TRBJ2-3
v_gene: TRBV7-9
abundance: few
CDR3aa: CASSPRTADTQYF

j_gene: TRBJ2-1
v_gene: TRBV5-6
abundance: .
CDR3aa: CASSLGLAEPYNEQFF

j_gene: TRBJ2-5
v_gene: TRBV10-2
abundance: .
CDR3aa: CASRGNRGRQETQYF

j_gene: TRBJ1-2
v_gene: TRBV28
abundance: .
CDR3aa: CASSSPDRNYGYTF

j_gene: TRBJ2-5
v_gene: TRBV7-9
abundance: .
CDR3aa: CASSFGGDGVGETQYF

j_gene: TRBJ1-2
v_gene: TRBV19
abundance: once
CDR3aa: CASNKILGQFYGYTF

j_gene: TRBJ1-3
v_gene: TRBV27
abundance: .
CDR3aa: CASSPRTGTGNTIYF

j_gene: TRBJ2-7
v_gene: TRBV6-5
abundance: once
CDR3aa: CASSYRGTRDEQYF

j_gene: TRBJ1-2
v_gene: TRBV5-1
abundance: few
CDR3aa: CASSPTTDRLDGYTF

j_gene: TRBJ2-5
v_gene: TRBV5-1
abundance: .
CDR3aa: CASSSFRLEETQYF

j_gene: TRBJ1-5
v_gene: TRBV19
abundance: .
CDR3aa: CASSALGANQPQHF

j_gene: TRBJ1-4
v_gene: TRBV27
abundance: few
CDR3aa: CASSWTGGDEKLFF

j_gene: TRBJ2-1
v_gene: TRBV2
abundance: .
CDR3aa: CASSERWRNEQFF

j_gene: TRBJ2-5
v_gene: TRBV6-5
abundance: .
CDR3aa: CASFLFRTSAATQYF

j_gene: TRBJ1-1
v_gene: TRBV7-9
abundance: .
CDR3aa: CASSSNTGDTEAFF

j_gene: TRBJ1-2
v_gene: TRBV5-1
abundance: .
CDR3aa: CASSSDRGTYGYTF

j_gene: TRBJ1-2
v_gene: TRBV7-3
abundance: .
CDR3aa: CASSLGQGGYGYTF

j_gene: TRBJ2-1
v_gene: TRBV19
abundance: .
CDR3aa: CASSIRAGGVDNEQFF